These T cell receptor beta chains were read from a single sample in a study of blood T cell repertoires in COVID-19. The assay was immunoSEQ multiplex PCR, and TCRdb's table has in-frame clones only and misses some. Counted here are over 120,000 clones, under 90% occurring once; the ten biggest clones make up about 7.5%. The sequenced sample was peripheral blood. The receptors here all came from a human donor in a cohort sampled during active COVID-19. Both conserved end residues are part of each CDR3. D genes are given only for firm matches. The listing skips clone size in some rows; elsewhere it reads once, few, many or a size class.

J gene | clone size | D gene | CDR3 length | V gene | CDR3 DNA | CDR3 protein
TRBJ2-1 | . | . | 17 | TRBV28 | TGTGCCAGCAGTTTTGGGGGCGGGCCACCCCGCGCCCATGAGCAGTTCTTC | CASSFGGGPPRAHEQFF
TRBJ2-5 | once | TRBD2 | 15 | TRBV13 | TGTGCCAGCAGCACCCGGACTAGCGGGCAAGAGACCCAGTACTTC | CASSTRTSGQETQYF
TRBJ2-5 | . | . | 11 | TRBV20-1 | TGCAGTGCGACAGTCCAAGAGACCCAGTACTTC | CSATVQETQYF
TRBJ2-5 | . | . | 18 | TRBV28 | TGTGCCAGCAGAGTGGGTCGGTGGCCTACAGTCTACCAAGAGACCCAGTACTTC | CASRVGRWPTVYQETQYF
TRBJ1-2 | . | . | 13 | TRBV29-1 | TGCAGCGTCGGACAGAACACTAACTATGGCTACACCTTC | CSVGQNTNYGYTF
TRBJ1-1 | . | . | 13 | TRBV2 | TGTGCCAGCAGTGAAGACCGGGGGGGAGCAGCTTTCTTT | CASSEDRGGAAFF
TRBJ1-5 | . | TRBD1 | 16 | TRBV19 | TGTGCCAGTAGCACGGGACAGGGGGCGTACAATCAGCCCCAGCATTTT | CASSTGQGAYNQPQHF
TRBJ1-1 | . | TRBD1 | 13 | TRBV6-5 | TGTGCCAGCAGTTACCCCGGGACAGGGTCCGCTTTCTTT | CASSYPGTGSAFF
TRBJ2-7 | . | TRBD2 | 16 | TRBV5-1 | TGCGCCAGCAGCTTGGATGGACTAGCGGATTCCTACGAGCAGTACTTC | CASSLDGLADSYEQYF
TRBJ1-1 | . | . | 13 | TRBV30 | TGTGCCTGGAGCCCGGGACAGAACACTGAAGCTTTCTTT | CAWSPGQNTEAFF
TRBJ1-6 | . | TRBD1 | 17 | TRBV19 | TGTGCCAGTAGTAGCCCCGGGACAGGGGGCTATAATTCACCCCTCCACTTT | CASSSPGTGGYNSPLHF
TRBJ2-3 | once | . | 12 | TRBV20-1 | TGCAGTGCTAGTTACTTTGCGGATACGCAGTATTTT | CSASYFADTQYF
TRBJ2-7 | . | TRBD2 | 13 | TRBV18 | TGTGCCAGCTCTCGGGGGGGATCCTACGAGCAGTACTTC | CASSRGGSYEQYF
TRBJ1-4 | . | TRBD1 | 16 | TRBV28 | TGTGCCAGCAGCCCCGCCGGGCTCCAGGGGGATGAAAAACTGTTTTTT | CASSPAGLQGDEKLFF
TRBJ2-1 | . | TRBD2 | 14 | TRBV7-3 | TGTGCCAGCAGCGCGACTAGCATCATGTCGGAGCAGTTCTTC | CASSATSIMSEQFF
TRBJ2-1 | . | TRBD1 | 15 | TRBV6-2/TRBV6-3 | TGTGCCAGCAGTGGGACAGGGGCGGGGTACAATGAGCAGTTCTTC | CASSGTGAGYNEQFF
TRBJ2-3 | . | . | 14 | TRBV24-1 | TGTGCCACCAGTGTGAAGGGCGGGACAGATACGCAGTATTTT | CATSVKGGTDTQYF
TRBJ1-2 | . | . | 12 | TRBV12-3/TRBV12-4 | TGTGCCAGCAGTTTTGTGGGGGCGGGCTACACCTTC | CASSFVGAGYTF
TRBJ2-5 | . | . | 14 | TRBV7-2 | TGTGCCAGCAGCTTACAGGGGCTCCAAGAGACCCAGTACTTC | CASSLQGLQETQYF
TRBJ2-1 | . | . | 15 | TRBV28 | TGTGCCAGCAGTTTAAGCTGGGGAGACCGAGGTGAGCAGTTCTTC | CASSLSWGDRGEQFF
TRBJ2-7 | . | TRBD1 | 14 | TRBV7-9 | TGTGCCAGCAGGCGACAGGGTACGGACTACGAGCAGTACTTC | CASRRQGTDYEQYF
TRBJ1-2 | . | . | 15 | TRBV6-2/TRBV6-3 | TGTGCCAGCAGTTCGAGAGGGTTAGTCAACTATGGCTACACCTTC | CASSSRGLVNYGYTF
TRBJ1-1 | once | TRBD1 | 14 | TRBV6-5 | TGTGCCAGCAACCCGGACAGGGGGAACACTGAAGCTTTCTTT | CASNPDRGNTEAFF
TRBJ2-7 | . | TRBD2 | 19 | TRBV18 | TGTGCCAGCTCACCAGCCCACGCAGCGGGAGGCCCAATTACCTACGAGCAGTACTTC | CASSPAHAAGGPITYEQYF
TRBJ1-4 | once | . | 11 | TRBV5-1 | TGCGCCAGCAGCTTGGTAGAAAAACTGTTTTTT | CASSLVEKLFF
TRBJ2-7 | once | . | 14 | TRBV5-1 | TGCGCCAGCAGCTTGTCGCAGGGATCCTACGAGCAGTACTTC | CASSLSQGSYEQYF